The rows below give T cell receptor beta chains drawn from one sample of a study of blood T cell repertoires in COVID-19. Method: immunoSEQ multiplex PCR; TCRdb's copy keeps in-frame clones and lacks some. The table shows 240,000 or so clones, with around 90% occurring only once. The sequencing sample was made of peripheral blood. Every receptor here comes from a man aged 55-75 years who had recovered from COVID-19. The CDR3 runs from the conserved cysteine through the conserved F or W. D genes are given only for firm matches. The size entry is marked missing in some rows and otherwise reads once, few, many or a size class.

NA,TRBJ1-1,TRBV5-1,NA,TGCGCCAGCAGCTTGGCCCCTACAGGAGGGGCCACTGAAGCTTTCTTT,CASSLAPTGGATEAFF
TRBD1,TRBJ1-2,TRBV7-8,NA,TGTGCCAGCAGCTCCGGGACAGGGAGCATCTATGGCTACACCTTC,CASSSGTGSIYGYTF
NA,TRBJ1-5,TRBV19,NA,TGTGCCAGTAGTATAGGAGGCAATCAGCCCCAGCATTTT,CASSIGGNQPQHF
TRBD1,TRBJ2-1,TRBV10-3,NA,TGTGCCATCAGTGAGTCGCAGGGGGCCCCCTACAATGAGCAGTTCTTC,CAISESQGAPYNEQFF
NA,TRBJ1-6,TRBV19,NA,TGTGCCAGTAGTATTGCGACAGGCCAGGCACCCCTCCACTTT,CASSIATGQAPLHF
NA,TRBJ2-1,TRBV24-1,NA,TGTGCCACCAGTGCCAGGCACAATGAGCAGTTCTTC,CATSARHNEQFF
TRBD2,TRBJ2-5,TRBV10-3,NA,TGTGCCACCCGGGGGGGCCCGGGGAAAGAGACCCAGTACTTC,CATRGGPGKETQYF
NA,TRBJ1-1,TRBV6-5,NA,TGTGCCAGCAGTTACTGGGGACTTGGCAGGAACACTGAAGCTTTCTTT,CASSYWGLGRNTEAFF
NA,TRBJ1-5,TRBV5-4,NA,TGTGCCAGCAGCCGGGCGGGGGAAGGACAGCCCCAGCATTTT,CASSRAGEGQPQHF
TRBD1,TRBJ1-1,TRBV28,few,TGTGCCAGCAGTCTCAGGGGGACCACTGAAGCTTTCTTT,CASSLRGTTEAFF
NA,TRBJ1-4,TRBV21-1,NA,TGTGCCAGCAGGGAGGAGGATTTCCTCTACTGGGGTGAAAAACTGTTTTTT,CASREEDFLYWGEKLFF
TRBD1,TRBJ1-2,TRBV5-1,NA,TGCGCCAGTACAGGGGGCCAGAACTATGGCTACACCTTC,CASTGGQNYGYTF
TRBD1,TRBJ1-5,TRBV19,NA,TGTGCCATCTCAGGGGGTCCGGGCAATCAGCCCCAGCATTTT,CAISGGPGNQPQHF
TRBD1,TRBJ2-7,TRBV11-2,NA,TGTGCCAGCAGCTCCAACAGGGGGCGGGGATCCTACGAGCAGTACTTC,CASSSNRGRGSYEQYF
NA,TRBJ1-1,TRBV11-3,NA,TGTGCCAGCAGCCCGAGCCTAAACACTGAAGCTTTCTTT,CASSPSLNTEAFF
TRBD1,TRBJ1-6,TRBV5-6,NA,TGTGCCAGCAGCTTCGGGACAGGGGGCCCGGGTAATTCACCCCTCCACTTT,CASSFGTGGPGNSPLHF
NA,TRBJ1-1,TRBV6-4,few,TGTGCCAGCAGGGACAGCCAGAACACTGAAGCTTTCTTT,CASRDSQNTEAFF
TRBD2,TRBJ2-2,TRBV19,NA,TGTGCCAGTAGGATTTCGAGCGGGGGGGCCGGGGAGCTGTTTTTT,CASRISSGGAGELFF
TRBD1,TRBJ1-3,TRBV3-1/TRBV3-2,NA,TGTGCCAGCAGCGGGACAGCCGACGGAAACACCATATATTTT,CASSGTADGNTIYF
TRBD1,TRBJ2-1,TRBV19,NA,TGTGCCACACGACAGGGGGCAGCTGTTGAGCAGTTCTTC,CATRQGAAVEQFF
NA,TRBJ2-7,TRBV4-1,NA,TGCGCCAGCAGCGAGCTAGGCATCCCCTCCTACGAGCAGTACTTC,CASSELGIPSYEQYF
TRBD1,TRBJ1-1,TRBV10-3,NA,TGTGCCATCAGTGAACCGGGACAGGGAAAAACTGAAGCTTTCTTT,CAISEPGQGKTEAFF
NA,TRBJ1-6,TRBV2,NA,TGTGCCAGCAGTGTTTCGGTCTATAATTCACCCCTCCACTTT,CASSVSVYNSPLHF